The present T cell receptor beta chain was sequenced within a study of shared clonotypes between healthy human individuals (dated by TCRdb to 2018 to 2021). Regarding the research as a whole: A couple of women and three men aged 18 to 49 years were included in the cohort. For each donor, three plates each were used for CD4 naive and CD4 memory, two plates were used for CD8 naive, and one plate was used for CD8 memory. Libraries were prepared and TCR repertoires were sequenced by different laboratories using diverse techniques, in order to increase sequencing depth and limit assay-specific biases. Each donor's leukapheresis produced roughly between roughly 0.9 and 9 billion PBMCs. Blood TCR repertoires of four to six healthy adults were deeply sequenced to estimate repertoire size and the extent of clonotype sharing between individuals.

Remarks on this clone: Its cognate antigen has yet to be identified. One base away there is no much larger clone; base qualities are not given.

Using the deep immunoSEQ assay, multiplex PCR amplified TCR CDR3 regions from genomic DNA. Extracted genomic DNA from each cell subset was distributed evenly across all wells of several immunoSEQ 96-well plates, and each plate was treated as a replicate. For sorted subsets, around 200 ng genomic DNA, equal to 30,000 or so T cell genomes, was loaded into each replicate PCR. Purified libraries were measured with a Qubit 3.0 fluorometer, size-checked on a Bioanalyzer 2100, and measured again with the KAPA Library Quantification kit. Every immunoSEQ 96-well plate was sequenced on a separate single-read 150-cycle Illumina NextSeq 550 flow cell. Per the authors' processing: Because only junctional sequences without quality scores were contained in the immunoSEQ output, filtering matching that applied to full-length reads could not be performed. Sequences were annotated with PyIR, a Python wrapper for IgBLAST v1.9, using IMGT germline references to assign V/J genes and CDR3. Reads with weak V/J assignments (E-value above 1e-6), missing CDR3, stop codons, out-of-frame junctions, or ambiguous translated residues were removed. V3J clonotypes were defined as sequences sharing the same inferred V gene, J gene, and CDR3 amino acid sequence. Percentage overlap between repertoires was calculated by dividing the number of shared unique clonotypes by the size of the smaller repertoire. Repertoire richness was assessed with RTK rarefaction, the Chao1 estimator, and Recon v2.1 estimates of unobserved clonotypes. OLGA was used to compute generation probabilities for all TCRbeta clonotypes that the gDNA method yielded from a few donors. In its TCRdb copy, this immuneACCESS table keeps in-frame sequences only and misses some clones. Where compared with another copy, unresolved V genes explain less than half of these, and the others have no known cause. That table is the source of V, J and clone size, and D and trimming were worked out from the DNA. The sample table lists some 2.1 million clones, just under 95% of them with a count of one. The ten top clones hold 1% to 1.3% of the sample.

V drops 5 bases and J drops 8 bases, leaving 10 bases in between. Including the terminal cysteine and phenylalanine, the CDR3 comprises 13 residues. The entry retains the CDR3 DNA only, 39 bases that are in frame from base 1. Sequences SEHNR (CDR1) and FQNEAQ (CDR2) are obtained from the germline V gene (reference sequence). General findings and caveats noted by the study authors: Only blood was sampled, and tissue TCR repertoires likely differ from those in blood. Pairwise subsampling indicated that sequencing depth was expected to affect the degree of clonotype sharing among donors. The small number of donors limited the genetic and exposure-history diversity represented. Clonotypes shared by all four sorted-subset donors showed higher generation probabilities than non-shared clonotypes. Sharing across several donors was observed for 5% to 6.5% of naive CD4, over 3% of naive CD8, about 2.5% of memory CD4, and around 0.44% of memory CD8 clonotypes. Estimated clonotype richness was generally larger for naive than for memory subsets. Even with the large sequencing depth, rarefaction of the sorted-subset datasets indicated that sequencing was incomplete.

CD8 naive samples were obtained by positive selection for CCR7 among CD45RO-negative cells, yielding a CD45RA+CCR7+ population from which TemRA cells were excluded. The donors were healthy, HIV-negative adults with no recently reported acute infections or vaccinations. Every donor was a Caucasian adult living in Nashville, Tennessee, USA. Blood was obtained by leukapheresis, after which PBMCs were separated by Ficoll-Histopaque density gradient centrifugation and cryopreserved in liquid nitrogen vapor phase. Analytical flow cytometry was used to check the purity and quantity of every magnetically sorted T cell population. From each sorted fraction, genomic DNA was isolated and quantified by UV absorbance on a Nanodrop 2000c.

Sequencing used naive CD8+ T cells sorted from blood. The cell subset or site label of this sample denotes: CD45RA+CCR7+. The receptor comes from a man between 18 and 35 years old in good health. The rearrangement combines TRBV7-9 with TRBJ1-6, with the D gene not confidently named. The CDR3 loop reads CASSPSSDSPLHF. At the DNA level, the sequence is TGTGCCAGCAGCCCCTCCAGCGATTCACCCCTCCACTTT.